Following are 21 T cell receptor beta chains from one sample sequenced in a study of blood T cell repertoires in COVID-19. The assay was immunoSEQ multiplex PCR, and TCRdb's table has in-frame clones only and misses some. The sample holds 130,000 or so clones, about 86% seen once. The sample comprised peripheral blood. The receptors originated from a woman aged 55-75 years with acute or convalescent COVID-19.

The V call is TRBV3-1 (or the pseudogene TRBV3-2), the J call TRBJ2-7; D possibly corresponds to TRBD2 (6 bases). V was shortened by 0 bases and J by 2 bases, with 14 bases between the two germline ends. CDR3 length: 16 residues. CDR1 is LGHDT and CDR2 is YNNKEL in the germline V gene (reference sequence). CDR3 sequence (DNA): TGTGCCAGCAGCCAAGATTCGGGACTCTTCACCTACGAGCAGTACTTC. Translating it yields CASSQDSGLFTYEQYF.

The rearrangement links TRBV3-1 (or the pseudogene TRBV3-2) to TRBJ2-7, with D unresolved. The V gene's germline CDR1 is LGHDT and CDR2 YNNKEL (reference sequence). CDR3 length: 12 amino acids. The V end lost 8 bases, the J end lost 4 bases, and 12 bases lay between the germline ends. The CDR3 loop reads CASLMAVYEQYF. CDR3 nucleotide sequence: TGTGCCAGCTTAATGGCGGTATACGAGCAGTACTTC.

The chain joins TRBV4-3 to TRBJ2-4; 7 bases are a match to TRBD2. Germline lookup yields CDR1 LGHNA and CDR2 YSLEER. The CDR3 spans 15 residues. The ends lost 0 bases at V and 6 bases at J; junction bases unmatched: 5. CDR3 sequence: CASSQDMGGGNIQYF. DNA of the CDR3: TGCGCCAGCAGCCAAGACATGGGCGGGGGAAACATTCAGTACTTC.

This clone was detected only a few times. The rearrangement links TRBV7-2 to TRBJ2-7; 8 bases agree with TRBD1. The CDR3 extends over 14 amino acids. Unmatched junction bases numbered 3, after V lost 3 bases and J lost 2 bases. The germline CDR1 and CDR2 sequences are SGHTA and FQGNSA. The CDR3 nucleotides are TGTGCCAGCAGCTTCGGGACAGGAGCCTACGAGCAGTACTTC. This translates into CASSFGTGAYEQYF.

The chain couples TRBV9 to TRBJ1-2, with 8 positions matching TRBD1. Germline V CDR1 and CDR2: SGDLS, YYNGEE. This CDR3 has 12 amino acids. With V trimmed by 3 bases and J by 8 bases, 3 bases remained unmatched. The CDR3 nucleotides read TGTGCCAGCAGCGCACAGGGGGGCGGCTACACCTTC. This translates into CASSAQGGGYTF.

The V gene is TRBV10-3, the J gene TRBJ1-2; tentatively, D is TRBD1 (6 bases). V shed 3 bases and J shed 3 bases, with 11 bases lying between them. The CDR3 length is 14 residues. In germline, CDR1 is ENHRY, CDR2 SYGVKD. The CDR3 nucleotides read TGTGCCATCAGTGATGGGGGGGCCGACTATGGCTACACCTTC. Translating gives CAISDGGADYGYTF.

This rearrangement joins TRBV29-1 to TRBJ2-1; TRBD2 matches 7 bases. V gave up 3 bases and J gave up 7 bases; unmatched junction bases: 0. Germline-derived CDR1 and CDR2 are SQVTM and ANQGSEA. The CDR3 contains 11 residues. CDR3: CSVEGGNEQFF. The CDR3 region has the DNA TGCAGCGTTGAGGGGGGGAATGAGCAGTTCTTC.

This clone showed up just once. J is TRBJ2-1 and V is TRBV11-3; 7 bases are shared with TRBD1. CDR1 is SGHNT, CDR2 YENEEA, per germline. Trimming took 0 bases from V and 7 from J; bases not matched to a gene: 12. The CDR3 totals 17 residues. CDR3 amino acids: CASSLDPTGVLRNEQFF. The CDR3 region has the DNA TGTGCCAGCAGCTTAGATCCCACAGGGGTTTTACGGAATGAGCAGTTCTTC.

The J gene is TRBJ2-3, the V gene TRBV10-3, with 8 bases lining up with TRBD2. The ends lost 6 bases at V and 3 bases at J; junction bases unmatched: 8. The CDR3 is 15 amino acids. CDR1 and CDR2 (germline): ENHRY, SYGVKD. CDR3 residues: CAISPGTSRTDTQYF. CDR3 sequence (DNA): TGTGCCATCAGCCCCGGGACTAGTAGAACAGATACGCAGTATTTT.

V usage is TRBV10-3 and J usage is TRBJ2-3; D is perhaps TRBD1 (6 bases). There are 18 residues in the CDR3. Looked up from germline, CDR1 is ENHRY and CDR2 is SYGVKD. V was shortened by 0 bases and J by 2 bases, with 18 bases between the two germline ends. The CDR3 sequence: CAISESKEGVGSTDTQYF. The CDR3 DNA follows: TGTGCCATCAGTGAGTCGAAAGAGGGGGTGGGATCCACAGATACGCAGTATTTT.

CDR3 bases: TGCGCCAGCAGCCAAGGTACTAGCGGGGGGGTTTATGAGCAGTTCTTC. It yields the protein CASSQGTSGGVYEQFF. The chain carries TRBV4-1 and TRBJ2-1, with 13 nucleotides matching TRBD2. The CDR3 is 16 residues long. V shed 1 base, J shed 8 bases, and the junction held 5 bases outside the gene matches. Per germline, CDR1 MGHRA and CDR2 YSYEKL.

The rearrangement uses TRBV19 and TRBJ2-1; 9 nucleotides match TRBD1. V shed 5 bases, J shed 5 bases, and the junction held 10 bases outside the gene matches. Germline V gives CDR1 LNHDA, CDR2 SQIVND (reference sequence). This CDR3 is built from 16 residues. Here the CDR3 DNA reads TGTGCCAGTAGTTCCCGGACAGGGGAGAGGCACAATGAGCAGTTCTTC. Protein: CASSSRTGERHNEQFF.

This chain connects TRBV5-1 to TRBJ2-7, with 7 bases fitting TRBD1. This CDR3 is built from 15 residues. V was clipped by 4 bases and J by 3 bases; unmatched bases: 10. Germline CDR1 and CDR2: SGHRS and YFSETQ. The CDR3 loop reads CASSPTTGTSYEQYF. CDR3 in DNA: TGCGCCAGCAGCCCAACGACAGGGACCAGCTACGAGCAGTACTTC.

The chain links TRBV30 to TRBJ1-2, with 9 positions matching TRBD1. J lost 4 bases, V lost 3 bases, and 9 bases had no gene match. Germline V gene sequence: CDR1 GTSNPN, CDR2 SVGIG (reference sequence). The CDR3 sequence is 15 residues long. CDR3 region: CAWRWGQGVRYGYTF. The CDR3, as DNA: TGTGCCTGGAGGTGGGGACAGGGCGTCCGCTATGGCTACACCTTC.

The rearrangement joins TRBV9 to TRBJ1-2; 10 positions agree with TRBD1. The ends lost 0 bases at V and 8 bases at J; junction bases unmatched: 7. The CDR3 is made up of 15 amino acids. Germline values: CDR1 SGDLS, CDR2 YYNGEE. This chain's CDR3 is CASSVEDRGLKGYTF. The CDR3 DNA follows: TGTGCCAGCAGCGTAGAAGACAGGGGGCTAAAAGGCTACACCTTC.

This clone came up a few times. The chain has TRBV18 and TRBJ2-1, with 9 bases identical to TRBD1. This CDR3 has 17 residues. CDR1 is KGHSH, CDR2 LQKENI, per germline. The junction had 7 bases not matched to a gene; V was cut back by 0 bases and J by 4 bases. CDR3 sequence: CASSPPPGTGPYNEQFF. CDR3 nucleotide sequence: TGTGCCAGCTCACCACCTCCCGGGACAGGGCCGTACAATGAGCAGTTCTTC. The variable domain in full, with the rest retrieved from reference TRBV18 and TRBJ2-1, is NAGVMQNPRHLVRRRGQEARLRCSPMKGHSHVYWYRQLPEEGLKFMVYLQKENIIDESGMPKERFSAEFPKEGPSILRIQQVVRGDSAAYFCASSPPPGTGPYNEQFFGPGTRLTVL.

The CDR3 region is CSVVGPAQETQYF. The CDR3 DNA follows: TGCAGCGTTGTGGGGCCGGCCCAAGAGACCCAGTACTTC. The chain recombines TRBV29-1 with TRBJ2-5, with D perhaps matching TRBD1 (5 bases). V dropped 4 bases and J dropped 1 base, with 10 bases sitting between them. This CDR3 region has 13 residues. Germline CDR1 is SQVTM and CDR2 is ANQGSEA.

The V gene is TRBV28, the J gene TRBJ2-5, with 10 bases that match TRBD1. The trim removed 10 bases at V and 3 bases at J, leaving 11 bases unmatched. Per the germline V gene, CDR1 is MDHEN and CDR2 is SYDVKM. The CDR3 has 15 amino acids. CDR3 DNA: TGTGCCACCTCACCCCCGGGGACAGGGGAAGAGACCCAGTACTTC. As protein: CATSPPGTGEETQYF.

The V gene is TRBV27, the J gene TRBJ1-1, with D perhaps matching TRBD1 (6 bases). The CDR3 totals 15 residues. Trimming removed 2 bases from V and 4 bases from J, with 14 bases in between. Germline V lookup: CDR1 MNHEY, CDR2 SMNVEV (reference sequence). CDR3 protein: CASSLPGGGITEAFF. The CDR3 DNA reads TGTGCCAGCAGTTTACCGGGGGGCGGGATCACTGAAGCTTTCTTT.

The chain joins TRBV4-2 to TRBJ2-2; 8 bases align to TRBD1. Trimming at V came to 3 bases and at J to 1 base, leaving 4 bases not matched to a gene. CDR1 is LGHNA, CDR2 YNFKEQ, per germline. This CDR3 is built from 16 residues. CDR3 amino acids: CASSHGQGGNTGELFF. The CDR3 DNA is TGTGCCAGCAGCCACGGACAGGGTGGGAACACCGGGGAGCTGTTTTTT.

This chain links TRBV14 with TRBJ1-1; TRBD1 matches at 7 bases. Germline V gene data show CDR1 as SGHDN and CDR2 as FVKESK. The CDR3 extends over 15 amino acids. V gave up 5 bases and J gave up 6 bases; unmatched junction bases: 12. CDR3 protein: CASSFHRGPIPEAFF. CDR3 nucleotide sequence: TGTGCCAGCAGCTTCCACAGGGGCCCAATTCCTGAAGCTTTCTTT. The variable domain in full, completed from reference TRBV14 and TRBJ1-1, reads EAGVTQFPSHSVIEKGQTVTLRCDPISGHDNLYWYRRVMGKEIKFLLHFVKESKQDESGMPNNRFLAERTGGTYSTLKVQPAELEDSGVYFCASSFHRGPIPEAFFGQGTRLTVV.